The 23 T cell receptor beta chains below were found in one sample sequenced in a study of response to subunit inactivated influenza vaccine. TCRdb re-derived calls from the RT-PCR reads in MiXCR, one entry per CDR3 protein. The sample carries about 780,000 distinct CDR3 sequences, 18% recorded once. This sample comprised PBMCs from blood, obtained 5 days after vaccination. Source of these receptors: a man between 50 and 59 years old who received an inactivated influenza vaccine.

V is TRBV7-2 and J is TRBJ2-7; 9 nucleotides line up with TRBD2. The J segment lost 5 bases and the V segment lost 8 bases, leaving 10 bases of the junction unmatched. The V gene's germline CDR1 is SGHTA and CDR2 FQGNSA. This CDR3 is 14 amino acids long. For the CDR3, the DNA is TGTGCCAGCCGACCGGGACTAGCTGTCCACGAGCAGTACTTC. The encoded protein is CASRPGLAVHEQYF.

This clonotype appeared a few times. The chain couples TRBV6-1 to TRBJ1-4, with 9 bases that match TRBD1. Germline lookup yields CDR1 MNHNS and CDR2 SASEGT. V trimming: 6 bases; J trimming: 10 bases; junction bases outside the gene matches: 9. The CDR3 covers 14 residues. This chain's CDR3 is CASSPGTGRGKLFF. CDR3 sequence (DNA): TGTGCCAGCAGCCCCGGGACAGGGCGAGGAAAACTGTTTTTT.

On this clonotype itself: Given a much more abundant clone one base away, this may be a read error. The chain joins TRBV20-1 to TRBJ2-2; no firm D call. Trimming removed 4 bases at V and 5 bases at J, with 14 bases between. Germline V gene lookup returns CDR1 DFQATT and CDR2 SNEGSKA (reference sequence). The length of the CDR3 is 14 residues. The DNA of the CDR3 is TGCAGTGCTACCGACATGGTTAAGACCGGGGAGCTGTTTTTT. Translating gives CSATDMVKTGELFF.

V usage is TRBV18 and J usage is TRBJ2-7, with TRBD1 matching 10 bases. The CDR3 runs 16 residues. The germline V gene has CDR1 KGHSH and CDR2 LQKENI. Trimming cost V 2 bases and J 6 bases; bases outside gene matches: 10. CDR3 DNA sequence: TGTGCCAGCTCACCAGGTACCGGGACAGGGGCGAGCGAGCAGTACTTC. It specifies CASSPGTGTGASEQYF.

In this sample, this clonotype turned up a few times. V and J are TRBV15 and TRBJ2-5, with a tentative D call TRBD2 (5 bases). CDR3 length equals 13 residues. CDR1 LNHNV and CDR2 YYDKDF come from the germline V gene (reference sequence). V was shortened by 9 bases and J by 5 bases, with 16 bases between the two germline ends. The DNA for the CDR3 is TGTGCCACTAAACGAGGGAGCCAGGAGACCCAGTACTTC. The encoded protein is CATKRGSQETQYF.

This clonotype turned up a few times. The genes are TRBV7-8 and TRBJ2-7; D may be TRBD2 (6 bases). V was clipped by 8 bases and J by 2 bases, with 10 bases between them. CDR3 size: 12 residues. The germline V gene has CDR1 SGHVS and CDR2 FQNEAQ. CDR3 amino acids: CASQDYAYEQYF. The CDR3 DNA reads TGTGCCAGCCAGGACTACGCCTACGAGCAGTACTTC.

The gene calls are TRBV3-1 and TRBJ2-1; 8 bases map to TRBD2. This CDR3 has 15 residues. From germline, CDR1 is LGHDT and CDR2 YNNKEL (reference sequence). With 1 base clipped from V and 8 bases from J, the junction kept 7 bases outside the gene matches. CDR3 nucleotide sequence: TGTGCCAGCAGCCAAGTTGACCGGGGGGGCCATGAGCAGTTCTTC. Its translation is CASSQVDRGGHEQFF.

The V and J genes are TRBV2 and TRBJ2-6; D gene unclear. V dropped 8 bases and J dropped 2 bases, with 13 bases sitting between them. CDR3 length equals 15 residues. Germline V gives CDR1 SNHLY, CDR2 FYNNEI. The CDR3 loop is CASLDRLAGANVLTF. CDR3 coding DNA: TGTGCCAGCCTGGACCGCTTAGCTGGGGCCAACGTCCTGACTTTC.

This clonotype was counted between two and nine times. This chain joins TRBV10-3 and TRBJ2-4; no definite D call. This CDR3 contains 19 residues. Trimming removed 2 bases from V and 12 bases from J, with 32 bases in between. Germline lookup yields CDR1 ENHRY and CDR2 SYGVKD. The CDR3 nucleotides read TGTGCCATCAGTGAGAGGATTGGAGACTCCCCAGAGTGGGATGGTAGTCAGTACTTC. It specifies CAISERIGDSPEWDGSQYF.

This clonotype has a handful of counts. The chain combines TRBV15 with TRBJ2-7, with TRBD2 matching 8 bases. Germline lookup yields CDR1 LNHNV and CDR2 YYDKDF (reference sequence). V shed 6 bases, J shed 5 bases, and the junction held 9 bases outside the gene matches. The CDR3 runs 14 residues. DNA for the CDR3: TGTGCCACCAGTCGTAGCGGGACCGGGGACGAGCAGTACTTC. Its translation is CATSRSGTGDEQYF.

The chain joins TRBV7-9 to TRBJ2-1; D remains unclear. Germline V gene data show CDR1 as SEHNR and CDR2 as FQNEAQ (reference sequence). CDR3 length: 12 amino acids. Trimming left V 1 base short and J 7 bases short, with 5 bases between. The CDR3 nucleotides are TGTGCCAGCAGCTTAGTCCTTAATGAGCAGTTCTTC. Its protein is CASSLVLNEQFF. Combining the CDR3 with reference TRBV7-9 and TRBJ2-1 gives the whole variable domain DTGVSQNPRHKITKRGQNVTFRCDPISEHNRLYWYRQTLGQGPEFLTYFQNEAQLEKSRLLSDRFSAERPKGSFSTLEIQRTEQGDSAMYLCASSLVLNEQFFGPGTRLTVL.

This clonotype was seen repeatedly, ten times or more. CDR3 sequence reads: CASSLRFGANVLTF. For the CDR3, the DNA is TGTGCCAGCAGTTTACGTTTTGGGGCCAACGTCCTGACTTTC. The V gene is TRBV12-3 or TRBV12-4, the J gene TRBJ2-6; D is uncertain. The V end lost 2 bases, the J end lost 3 bases, and 5 bases lay between the germline ends. The CDR3 covers 14 residues.

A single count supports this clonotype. CDR3 residues: CSARGPILAGGLSSYNEQFF. DNA of the CDR3: TGCAGTGCTAGAGGGCCCATCCTAGCGGGGGGCCTAAGCTCCTACAATGAGCAGTTCTTC. The rearrangement joins TRBV20-1 to TRBJ2-1, with 11 bases that match TRBD2. Germline V gives CDR1 DFQATT, CDR2 SNEGSKA (reference sequence). V lost 1 base and J lost 0; bases outside the gene matches: 14. The CDR3 sequence is 20 residues long.

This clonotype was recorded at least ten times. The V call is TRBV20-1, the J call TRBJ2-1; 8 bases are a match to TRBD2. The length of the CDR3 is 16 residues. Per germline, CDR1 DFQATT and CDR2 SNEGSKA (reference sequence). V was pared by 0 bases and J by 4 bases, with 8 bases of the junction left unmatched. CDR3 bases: TGCAGTGCTAGAGATAGTAGCGGGGTAGCTTACAATGAGCAGTTCTTC. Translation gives CSARDSSGVAYNEQFF.

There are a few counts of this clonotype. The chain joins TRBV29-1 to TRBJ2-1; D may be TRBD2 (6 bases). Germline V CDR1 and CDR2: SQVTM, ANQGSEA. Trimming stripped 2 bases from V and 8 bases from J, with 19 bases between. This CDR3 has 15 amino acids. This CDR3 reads CSVESSSAQFHEQFF. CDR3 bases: TGCAGCGTTGAAAGTTCTAGCGCACAGTTCCATGAGCAGTTCTTC.

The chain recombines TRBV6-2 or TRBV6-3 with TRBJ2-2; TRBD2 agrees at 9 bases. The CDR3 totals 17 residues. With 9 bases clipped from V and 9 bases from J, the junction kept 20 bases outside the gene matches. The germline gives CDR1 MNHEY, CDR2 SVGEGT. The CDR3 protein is CASCYLTSGSTRWELFF. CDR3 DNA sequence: TGTGCCAGTTGTTATTTGACTAGCGGATCTACTAGGTGGGAGCTGTTTTTT.

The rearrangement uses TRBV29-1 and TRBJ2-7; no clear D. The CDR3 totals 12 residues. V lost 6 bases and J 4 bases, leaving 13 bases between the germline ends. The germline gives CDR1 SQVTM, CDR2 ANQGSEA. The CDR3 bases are TGCAGCGTCCAAGCCCTCACTTACGAGCAGTACTTC. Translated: CSVQALTYEQYF.

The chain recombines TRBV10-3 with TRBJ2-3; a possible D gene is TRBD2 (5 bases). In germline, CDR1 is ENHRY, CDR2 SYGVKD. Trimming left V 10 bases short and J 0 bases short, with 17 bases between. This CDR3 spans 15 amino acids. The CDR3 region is CATKGAVVSTDTQYF. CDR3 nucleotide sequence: TGTGCCACTAAAGGAGCGGTCGTTAGCACAGATACGCAGTATTTT.

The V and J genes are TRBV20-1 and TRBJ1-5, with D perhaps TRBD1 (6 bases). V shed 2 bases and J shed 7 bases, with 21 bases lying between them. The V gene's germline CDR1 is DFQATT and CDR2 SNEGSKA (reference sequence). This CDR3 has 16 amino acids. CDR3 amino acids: CSARFLSRGQGQPQHF. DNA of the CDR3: TGCAGTGCTAGATTTCTAAGCAGGGGCCAGGGACAGCCCCAGCATTTT.

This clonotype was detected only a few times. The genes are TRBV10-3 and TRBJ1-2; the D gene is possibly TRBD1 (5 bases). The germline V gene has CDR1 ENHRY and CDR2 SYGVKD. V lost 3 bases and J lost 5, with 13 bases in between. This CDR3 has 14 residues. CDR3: CAISDLGREYGYTF. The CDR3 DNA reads TGTGCCATCAGTGATTTGGGCAGGGAATATGGCTACACCTTC.

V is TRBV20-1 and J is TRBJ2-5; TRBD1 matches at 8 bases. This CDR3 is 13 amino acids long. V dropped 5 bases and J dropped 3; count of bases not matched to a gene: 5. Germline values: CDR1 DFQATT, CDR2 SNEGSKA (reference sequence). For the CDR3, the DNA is TGCAGTGCTTATAAACAGGGGGAAGAGACCCAGTACTTC. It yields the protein CSAYKQGEETQYF.

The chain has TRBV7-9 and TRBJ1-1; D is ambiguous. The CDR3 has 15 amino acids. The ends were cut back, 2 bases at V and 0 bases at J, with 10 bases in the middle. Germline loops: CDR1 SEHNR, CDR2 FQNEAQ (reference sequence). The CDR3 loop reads CASSLIGIMNTEAFF. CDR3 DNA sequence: TGTGCCAGCAGCTTAATAGGGATTATGAACACTGAAGCTTTCTTT.

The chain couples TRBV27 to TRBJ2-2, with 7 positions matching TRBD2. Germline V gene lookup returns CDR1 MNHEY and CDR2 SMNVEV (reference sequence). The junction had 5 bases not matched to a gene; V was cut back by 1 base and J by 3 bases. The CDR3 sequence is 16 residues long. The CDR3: CASSLLSSGYTGELFF. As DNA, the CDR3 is TGTGCCAGCAGTTTATTATCTAGCGGATACACCGGGGAGCTGTTTTTT.